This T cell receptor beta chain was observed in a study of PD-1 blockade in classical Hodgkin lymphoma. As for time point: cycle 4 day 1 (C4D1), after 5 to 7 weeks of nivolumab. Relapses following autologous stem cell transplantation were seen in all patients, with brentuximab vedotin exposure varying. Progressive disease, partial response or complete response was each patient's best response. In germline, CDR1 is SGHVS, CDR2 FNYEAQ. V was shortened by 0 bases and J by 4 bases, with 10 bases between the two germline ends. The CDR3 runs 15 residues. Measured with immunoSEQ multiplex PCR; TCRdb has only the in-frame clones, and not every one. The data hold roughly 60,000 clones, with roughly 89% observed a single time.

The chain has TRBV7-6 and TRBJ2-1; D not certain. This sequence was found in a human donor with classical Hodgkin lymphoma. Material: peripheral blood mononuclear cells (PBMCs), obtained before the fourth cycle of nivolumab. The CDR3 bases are TGTGCCAGCAGCTTAGCGCTTCGTCTATACAATGAGCAGTTCTTC. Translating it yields CASSLALRLYNEQFF. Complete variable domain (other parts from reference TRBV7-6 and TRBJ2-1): GAGVSQSPRYKVTKRGQDVALRCDPISGHVSLYWYRQALGQGPEFLTYFNYEAQQDKSGLPNDRFSAERPEGSISTLTIQRTEQRDSAMYRCASSLALRLYNEQFFGPGTRLTVL.